This entry concerns a single T cell receptor beta chain. The sample has other DNA sequences that encode this CDR3 too. This specimen belongs to a study of blood T cell repertoires in COVID-19. In the study's own analysis: Researchers report that nucleated cell counts were estimated from reference gene primer amplification. Produced via immunoSEQ multiplex PCR; TCRdb's table is partial and in-frame only. The DNA was the basis for D and trimming; V, J and clone size are from that table. The table lists roughly 200,000 clones, under 90% of them singletons. This sequence originates from a man aged 40-50 years with acute or convalescent COVID-19. The material sequenced was peripheral blood.

Here the CDR3 reads CASSLTSGSSYNEQFF. CDR3 DNA: TGCGCCAGCAGCTTAACTAGCGGGAGCTCCTACAATGAGCAGTTCTTC. V gene TRBV5-1 combines with J gene TRBJ2-1; TRBD2 aligns across 11 bases. With 2 bases clipped from V and 0 bases from J, the junction kept 1 base outside the gene matches. CDR3 length equals 16 residues. CDR1 and CDR2 (germline): SGHRS, YFSETQ. The whole variable domain, filled in from reference TRBV5-1 and TRBJ2-1, reads KAGVTQTPRYLIKTRGQQVTLSCSPISGHRSVSWYQQTPGQGLQFLFEYFSETQRNKGNFPGRFSGRQFSNSRSEMNVSTLELGDSALYLCASSLTSGSSYNEQFFGPGTRLTVL.